This TCR beta chain was identified in a study of blood T cell repertoires in COVID-19 (dated by TCRdb to about 2020). Describing the broader study: The collaborator samples originated in the United States, Italy and Spain and spanned the acute and convalescent phases of COVID-19. The material from the prospective study consisted of cDNA or gDNA derived from T cells, B-cell-depleted T cells, or PBMCs. The dataset comprised deeply sampled blood TCRbeta repertoires from subjects exposed to, actively infected with, or recovered from COVID-19. A freely available public database, intended as a resource for researchers studying the immune response to SARS-CoV-2, is where the repertoires were released. The samples were drawn from two sources: the first 160 participants of the ongoing ImmuneRACE study, and 1,254 subjects contributed by 6 global collaborators. Nearly every sample came with metadata listing a de-identified subject ID, COVID-19 status, age in years and sex. Where available, HLA class I and class II types were taken from metadata supplied by the sample provider and were not determined by assay-based typing. On the study overall, not on this receptor specifically: How much clinical and demographic metadata was included differed by source and by participant, and the metadata was provided uncurated.

Sequences SGHTA (CDR1) and FQGNSA (CDR2) are obtained from the germline V gene. V gives up 5 bases and J gives up 0 bases, and the segment between their germline ends measures 13 bases. Counted from cysteine to phenylalanine, this CDR3 has 16 amino acids. Here the CDR3 DNA is all that survives: 48 bases in frame from base 1. The immunoSEQ Assay, a bias-controlled multiplex PCR, was used to amplify TCRbeta CDR3 regions from genomic DNA. The study's processing was this. Nucleated cell counts per sample were estimated from amplification of reference gene primers within the assay. To quantify the absolute abundance of each unique TCRbeta CDR3 rearrangement, sequence reads were collapsed and filtered. For each sample, productive Simpson clonality was calculated by taking the square root of Simpson's diversity index across productive rearrangements. Entries here come from immuneACCESS through TCRdb and include only in-frame sequences with V and J called. Some clones fail to appear in such tables; in the studies checked, an unresolved V gene covers under half of the shortfall, and the cause of the remainder is unknown. V and J calls and clone size are as listed in that table; D and trimming were resolved from the DNA. This sample gives about 400,000 clones in total; 85% to 90% of them show up just once. The top ten clonotypes cover over 0.9% of the sample.

Participants in the prospective study were enrolled through a virtual design, were aged roughly 18 to 90 years, and lived in fewer than 30 United States geographic areas. In the prospective study, participants were assigned to cohorts based on the clinical history participants reported in a screening survey and a study questionnaire. Each participant in the prospective study had whole blood, serum and a nasopharyngeal or oropharyngeal swab collected by mobile phlebotomists. Over an approximately 2-month period, participants in the prospective study had the option of providing additional blood draws and questionnaires. Before DNA extraction, prospective study blood samples were shipped either frozen or at room temperature. Concerning this clone itself: Its antigen has not been determined. Base qualities are not recorded, but no much larger clone differs from it by a single base.

The rearranged chain carries TRBV7-2 and TRBJ1-4; the D gene is perhaps TRBD1, on 5 matching bases. This sequence was found in a woman in her thirties with acute COVID-19. The sequenced material came from PBMCs or T cells enriched from blood (not recorded which). The DNA sequence follows: TGTGCCAGCAGCCTAGACAGAGCCGCAACTAATGAAAAACTGTTTTTT. It is translated as CASSLDRAATNEKLFF.